This note documents a single T cell receptor (beta chain) sequence. Antigen specificity is unknown. This entry belongs to a study of early T cells in non-severe SARS-CoV-2 infection. For the study at large: Sequenced material consisted of bulk RNA (from unsorted whole blood), and chains were unpaired.

Study conclusions and caveats: Matching results from VDJdb favored anti-spike CD8 responses, leaving private and CD4 specificities undetected.

Molecules of cDNA were individually given unique molecular identifiers that were attached to them. TCRdb reanalysed the 5' RACE reads using MiXCR and keeps one entry per CDR3 protein. The sample lists about 72,000 distinct CDR3 sequences, over 9.5% occurring once. Sample: whole blood, taken at baseline. This receptor was taken from an adult who was a healthcare worker with PCR-confirmed SARS-CoV-2 infection or an uninfected control (not recorded which).

CDR3 protein: CASSSRENPGELFF. Here the CDR3 DNA reads TGTGCCAGCAGCTCCCGAGAGAATCCCGGGGAGCTGTTTTTT. V usage is TRBV11-3 and J usage is TRBJ2-2, with no clear D. The CDR3 is 14 amino acids. Germline V gene sequence: CDR1 SGHNT, CDR2 YENEEA. Between the trimmed V and J ends, which lost 4 bases and 6 bases, there was a span of 12 bases.